One T cell receptor (beta chain) is described in this entry. TCRdb independently ran MiXCR on the 5' RACE reads; one entry per CDR3 protein. The sample lists 450,000 or so distinct CDR3 sequences; more than 20% were seen once. This specimen comes from a study of identical twins. The CDR3 is 13 amino acids. The V and J ends lost 1 base and 12 bases respectively, with 13 bases between them. Germline-derived CDR1 and CDR2 are SGHTA and FQGNSA. In addition, the sample was reused for a study of T cells expressing NK-cell markers.

The sample was CD4+ T cells sorted from blood. The V call is TRBV7-2, the J call TRBJ2-4; no firm D call. This receptor was obtained from a woman younger than 35 in good health. The chain's CDR3 is CASSLDAPGSQYF. In DNA, the CDR3 is TGTGCCAGCAGCTTAGATGCACCAGGATCTCAGTACTTC.